This TCR beta chain originates from a study of blood T cells in healthy people across ages. Study-level information: In model experiments, template switching was able to capture about one barcoded beta molecule for every two T cells that were present. The study, taken as a whole, reports: The study found more naive CD4+ cells and higher diversity in long-lived than aged donors.

The CDR3 spans 16 residues. The V gene's germline CDR1 is LGHDT and CDR2 YNNKEL (reference sequence). The V and J ends lost 7 bases and 5 bases respectively, with 23 bases between them. This clonotype was recorded a few times. Its antigen is as yet unknown. It was with a sample-barcoded 5' primer and a J-beta primer mix that a second PCR of roughly 7 to 12 cycles was run. A tag from a template-switch adaptor with 12 random nucleotides marked each cDNA molecule. TCRdb re-analysed the 5' RACE reads in MiXCR, keeping a single row per CDR3 protein. The sample holds fewer than 2,000,000 distinct CDR3 sequences, 39% seen once.

The source of this sequence is a human donor in good health. Material for sequencing was blood. The chain links TRBV3-1 to TRBJ1-1; D is unresolved. The CDR3 coding sequence is TGTGCCAGCAACAACAACCGACCGGGTCTCAGTACTGAAGCTTTCTTT. This sequence encodes CASNNNRPGLSTEAFF.